This T cell receptor beta chain was observed in a study of human T cells and chemical hapten exposure. In the study overall: The study enrolled mostly female patients with alopecia areata, totalis or universalis.

Trimming left V 2 bases short and J 5 bases short, with 6 bases between. The CDR3 runs 13 residues. The germline V gene encodes CDR1 SGHDN and CDR2 FVKESK. Individual cDNA molecules received unique molecular identifiers in the library. TCRdb independently ran MiXCR on the RACE reads; one entry per CDR3 protein. Among 110,000 or so distinct CDR3 sequences listed, 9% to 9.5% were seen once. Sample time point: patch test 2, 6 weeks after DPC sensitization. Treatment defined: therapeutic diphenylcyclopropenone sensitization with weekly scalp DPC. Investigators collected blood before applying each patch test.

The V and J genes are TRBV14 and TRBJ2-2, with D uncertain. The specimen was whole blood, collected in connection with sensitization to the hapten diphenylcyclopropenone (DPC). The sequence came from a woman between 35 and 50 years old with alopecia areata. Some clones in this sample may be carry-over from other donors' samples. The CDR3: CASSQQPTGELFF. The CDR3 DNA reads as TGTGCCAGCAGCCAACAACCGACCGGGGAGCTGTTTTTT.